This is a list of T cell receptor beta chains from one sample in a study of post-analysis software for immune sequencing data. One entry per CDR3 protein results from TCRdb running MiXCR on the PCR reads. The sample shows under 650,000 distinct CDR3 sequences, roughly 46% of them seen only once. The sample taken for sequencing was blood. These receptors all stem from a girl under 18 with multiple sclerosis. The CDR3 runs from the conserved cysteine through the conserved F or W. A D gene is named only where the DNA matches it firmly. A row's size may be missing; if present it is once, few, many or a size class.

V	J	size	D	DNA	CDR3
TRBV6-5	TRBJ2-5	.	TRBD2	TGTGCCAGCAGCCTACTAGCGGGCAGTAACAATGAGCAGTACTTC	CASSLLAGSNNEQYF
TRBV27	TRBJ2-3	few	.	TGTGCCAGCACCTCATGGACAGATACGCAGTATTTT	CASTSWTDTQYF
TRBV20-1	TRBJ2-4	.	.	TGCAGTGCTGGGGACGACCAGAGGGCCAAAAACATTCAGTACTTC	CSAGDDQRAKNIQYF
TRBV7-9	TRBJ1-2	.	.	TGTGCCAGCAGCTCCCAAGGACAGTTTAACTATGGCTACACCTTC	CASSSQGQFNYGYTF
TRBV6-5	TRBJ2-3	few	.	TGTGCCAGCAGTTACTCTCGCGGGGAAAGCACAGATACGCAGTATTTT	CASSYSRGESTDTQYF
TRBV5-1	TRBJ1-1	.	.	TGCGCCAACAGCAACAGCGGGAGGCTCGAGAACACTGAAGCTTTCTTT	CANSNSGRLENTEAFF
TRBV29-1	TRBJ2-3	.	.	TGCAGCGTCTCATTGCAAGATACGCAGTATTTT	CSVSLQDTQYF
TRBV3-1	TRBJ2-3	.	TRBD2	TGTGCCAGCAGCCGGGGACTAGCAGCGGATACGCAGTATTTT	CASSRGLAADTQYF
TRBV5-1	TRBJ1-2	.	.	TGCGCCAGCAGCTTGGCCCTGGAGACTAACTATGGCCACACCTTC	CASSLALETNYGHTF
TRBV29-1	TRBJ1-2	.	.	TGCAGCGTTGAAGATGGGCGGACAGTAGATGGCTACACCTTC	CSVEDGRTVDGYTF
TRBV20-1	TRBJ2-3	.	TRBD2	TGCAGTGCTAGAGTCATTAGCGGGGGCGATTCTAGCACAGATACGCAGTATTTT	CSARVISGGDSSTDTQYF
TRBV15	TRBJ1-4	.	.	TGTGCCGCGTCGGAGGGTAATGAAAAACTGTTTTTT	CAASEGNEKLFF
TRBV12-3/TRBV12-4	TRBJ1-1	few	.	TGTGCCAGCAGTTTAGGACCTCCTGGGGGTAGTACTGAAGCTTTCTTT	CASSLGPPGGSTEAFF
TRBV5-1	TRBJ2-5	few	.	TGCGCCAGCAGCTTTGCAGGTTCCCAAGAGACCCAGTACTTC	CASSFAGSQETQYF
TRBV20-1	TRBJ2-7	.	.	TGCAGTGCTCGATACTCCTACGCTCGTGCAGGCATCTCCTACGAGCAGTACTTC	CSARYSYARAGISYEQYF
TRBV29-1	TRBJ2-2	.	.	TGCAGTGTGGACTACACCGGGGAGCTGTTTTTT	CSVDYTGELFF
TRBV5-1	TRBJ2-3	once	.	TGCGCCAGCAGCTTGAGACCAGCAGCCATCGAAGTCCCAGATACGCAGTATTTT	CASSLRPAAIEVPDTQYF